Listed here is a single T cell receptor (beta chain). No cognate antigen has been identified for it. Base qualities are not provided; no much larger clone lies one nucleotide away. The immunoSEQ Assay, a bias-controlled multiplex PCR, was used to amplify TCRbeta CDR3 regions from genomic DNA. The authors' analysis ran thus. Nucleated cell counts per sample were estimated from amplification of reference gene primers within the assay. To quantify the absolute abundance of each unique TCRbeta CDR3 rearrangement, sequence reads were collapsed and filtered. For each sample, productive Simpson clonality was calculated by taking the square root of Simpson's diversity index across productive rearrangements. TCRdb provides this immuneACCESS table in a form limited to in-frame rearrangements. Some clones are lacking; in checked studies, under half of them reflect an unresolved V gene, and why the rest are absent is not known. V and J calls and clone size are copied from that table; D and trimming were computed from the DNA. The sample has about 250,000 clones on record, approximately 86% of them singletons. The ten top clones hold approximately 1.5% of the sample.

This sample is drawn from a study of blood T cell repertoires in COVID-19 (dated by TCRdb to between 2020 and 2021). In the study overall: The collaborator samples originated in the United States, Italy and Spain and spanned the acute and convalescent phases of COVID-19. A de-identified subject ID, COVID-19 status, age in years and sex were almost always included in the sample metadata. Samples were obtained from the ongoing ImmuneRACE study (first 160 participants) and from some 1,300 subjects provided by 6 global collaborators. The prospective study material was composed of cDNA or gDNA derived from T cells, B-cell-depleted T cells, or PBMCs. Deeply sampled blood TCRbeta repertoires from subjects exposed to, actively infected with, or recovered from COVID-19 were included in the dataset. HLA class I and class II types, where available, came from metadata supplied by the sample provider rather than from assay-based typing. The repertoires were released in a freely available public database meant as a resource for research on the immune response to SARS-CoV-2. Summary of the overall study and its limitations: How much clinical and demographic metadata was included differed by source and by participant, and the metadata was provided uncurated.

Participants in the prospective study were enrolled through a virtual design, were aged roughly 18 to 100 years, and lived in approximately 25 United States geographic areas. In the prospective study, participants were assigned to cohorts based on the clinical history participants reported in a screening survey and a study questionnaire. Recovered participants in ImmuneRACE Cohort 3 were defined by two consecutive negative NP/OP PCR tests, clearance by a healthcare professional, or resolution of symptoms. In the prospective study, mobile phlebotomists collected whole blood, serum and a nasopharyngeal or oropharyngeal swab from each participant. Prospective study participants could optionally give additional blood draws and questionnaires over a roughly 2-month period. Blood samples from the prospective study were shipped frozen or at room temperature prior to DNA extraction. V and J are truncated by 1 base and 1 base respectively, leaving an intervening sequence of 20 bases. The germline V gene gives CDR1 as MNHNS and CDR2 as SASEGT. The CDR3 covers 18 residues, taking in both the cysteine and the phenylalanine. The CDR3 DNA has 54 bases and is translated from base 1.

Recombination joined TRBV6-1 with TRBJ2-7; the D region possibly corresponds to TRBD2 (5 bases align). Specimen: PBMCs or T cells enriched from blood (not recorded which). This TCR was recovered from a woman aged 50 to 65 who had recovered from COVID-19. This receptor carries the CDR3 CASSEGIMRALLSYEQYF. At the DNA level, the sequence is TGTGCCAGCAGTGAAGGGATTATGAGGGCCCTACTTTCCTACGAGCAGTACTTC.